The 11 T cell receptor beta chains listed next were all sequenced from one sample in a study of shared clonotypes between healthy human individuals. Generated by immunoSEQ multiplex PCR, the TCRdb table keeps only in-frame clones and is missing some. The data show about 1 million clones, with approximately 70% seen just once and over 1.3% held by the top ten. Sequencing was carried out using memory CD4+ T cells sorted from blood. The subset: CD45RA-negative fraction. These receptors were taken from a man younger than 35 in good health.

The CDR3 loop is CSATGHMNTEAFF. The CDR3 DNA follows: TGCAGCGCGACGGGACATATGAACACTGAAGCTTTCTTT. The chain carries TRBV29-1 and TRBJ1-1; D possibly corresponds to TRBD1 (6 bases). Trimming took off 7 bases at V and 0 bases at J, with 12 bases between the two ends. Germline lookup yields CDR1 SQVTM and CDR2 ANQGSEA. There are 13 residues in the CDR3.

The chain uses TRBV6-1 and TRBJ1-3; D call uncertain. CDR3 length: 13 residues. The ends were cut back, 6 bases at V and 3 bases at J, with 9 bases in the middle. Per the germline V gene, CDR1 is MNHNS and CDR2 is SASEGT. In nucleotides, the CDR3 is TGTGCCAGCAGAAGAGTAGGTGGAAACACCATATATTTT. This codes for CASRRVGGNTIYF.

The gene calls are TRBV5-4 and TRBJ1-1, with D possibly being TRBD1 (5 bases). The CDR3 has 15 residues. V dropped 0 bases and J dropped 0 bases, with 9 bases sitting between them. The germline V gene encodes CDR1 SGHNT and CDR2 YYREEE (reference sequence). This CDR3 is CASSLEGLMNTEAFF. For the CDR3, the DNA is TGTGCCAGCAGCTTGGAGGGGCTGATGAACACTGAAGCTTTCTTT. Supplemented by reference TRBV5-4 and TRBJ1-1, the full variable domain reads ETGVTQSPTHLIKTRGQQVTLRCSSQSGHNTVSWYQQALGQGPQFIFQYYREEENGRGNFPPRFSGLQFPNYSSELNVNALELDDSALYLCASSLEGLMNTEAFFGQGTRLTVV.

With regard to this clone: This may come from a read error, since a much larger clone is one base off. The chain joins TRBV6-1 to TRBJ2-1; D call uncertain. Trimming removed 6 bases at V and 7 bases at J, with 7 bases between. Germline loops: CDR1 MNHNS, CDR2 SASEGT. This CDR3 has 11 residues. The CDR3 DNA reads TGTGCCAGCAGCCAACGAAATGAGCAGTTCTTC. Translating gives CASSQRNEQFF.

Points on this clone: This sample also contains other DNA sequences that code for the same CDR3. The chain carries TRBV5-1 and TRBJ2-3, with no clear D. From germline, CDR1 is SGHRS and CDR2 YFSETQ. CDR3 length: 14 residues. The V gene lost 0 bases and the J gene lost 4 bases, with 9 bases spanning the gap. Written as DNA, the CDR3 is TGCGCCAGCAGCTTGGTCGCAGGATCAGATACGCAGTATTTT. Protein product: CASSLVAGSDTQYF.

This clone was picked up a small number of times. This chain connects TRBV13 to TRBJ1-1, with TRBD1 as a possible D gene (5 bases). The V gene lost 5 bases and the J gene lost 5 bases, with 15 bases spanning the gap. CDR1 PRHDT and CDR2 FYEKMQ come from the germline V gene (reference sequence). The CDR3 contains 14 residues. CDR3 sequence reads: CASSPRGQWTEAFF. The CDR3 nucleotides read TGTGCCAGCAGCCCCCGGGGCCAATGGACTGAAGCTTTCTTT.

This clone was seen repeatedly, ten times or more. The chain uses TRBV5-4 and TRBJ2-3, with 7 bases fitting TRBD2. The germline gives CDR1 SGHNT, CDR2 YYREEE (reference sequence). The CDR3 covers 16 residues. V lost 0 bases to trimming and J lost 3 bases; unmatched junction nucleotides: 7. The CDR3 loop reads CASSLVSWGGTDTQYF. In nucleotides, the CDR3 is TGTGCCAGCAGCTTGGTATCGTGGGGGGGGACAGATACGCAGTATTTT.

CDR3 in amino acids: CASSEAGAGGITYEQYF. Written as DNA, the CDR3 is TGTGCCAGCAGTGAAGCGGGCGCGGGGGGTATAACCTACGAGCAGTACTTC. The rearrangement joins TRBV2 to TRBJ2-7; the match to TRBD2 covers 8 bases. The V gene's germline CDR1 is SNHLY and CDR2 FYNNEI. The CDR3 loop spans 17 amino acids. Losses at the gene ends were 0 bases for V and 2 bases for J; bases not matched to a gene: 9.

The V call is TRBV5-4, the J call TRBJ1-4, with 7 bases fitting TRBD1. Germline values: CDR1 SGHNT, CDR2 YYREEE (reference sequence). J was trimmed by 7 bases and V by 4 bases; bases with no gene match: 4. The CDR3 sequence is 13 residues long. The CDR3, as DNA: TGTGCCAGCAGCAGCCGGGACAGTGAAAAACTGTTTTTT. It codes for CASSSRDSEKLFF.

The chain recombines TRBV10-3 with TRBJ2-7, with 8 bases lining up with TRBD2. Germline trimming cut 7 bases from V and 9 bases from J; bases unmatched to any gene: 8. This CDR3 contains 12 residues. CDR1 and CDR2 (germline): ENHRY, SYGVKD. CDR3 sequence (DNA): TGTGCCATCAACGACGCGGGAGGCGGGCAGTACTTC. Translation gives CAINDAGGGQYF.

A note on this clone: The same CDR3 is also encoded by other DNA sequences in this sample. The rearrangement uses TRBV30 and TRBJ1-5; D is possibly TRBD1 (6 bases). The CDR3 sequence is 17 residues long. The ends were cut back, 4 bases at V and 9 bases at J, with 28 bases in the middle. Germline CDR1 and CDR2: GTSNPN and SVGIG (reference sequence). CDR3 coding DNA: TGTGCCTGGATGCAAGGATACCCTAGGGGGGTAAGGCGGCCCCAGCATTTT. This sequence encodes CAWMQGYPRGVRRPQHF.